This TCR beta chain was sequenced for a study of CD8+ T cells in alopecia areata (dated by TCRdb to the late 2010s). Context from the whole study: The treated patients took part in an open-label pilot trial in which moderate-to-severe alopecia areata was treated with oral tofacitinib at 5 to 10 mg twice daily. Tofacitinib was administered for 6 to 18 months, and 6 months of follow-up off drug were then conducted to assess delayed response and recurrence. The SALT score, which quantifies the percentage of affected scalp surface area, was used to measure disease severity in treated patients. The study used high-throughput TCRbeta sequencing to examine T cell clonal expansion in alopecia areata, in both the C3H/HeJ mouse model and human patients. Human TCRbeta sequencing covered scalp tissue and sorted CD4+ and CD8+ peripheral blood T cells from patchy and totalis/universalis alopecia areata patients and healthy controls. Biopsies were taken from tofacitinib-treated patients at baseline and at 4 and 24 weeks of treatment, and a later scalp biopsy was taken in several of the tofacitinib-treated patients. Scalp clonality was compared across normal scalp (n=4), patchy alopecia areata scalp (n=8), and alopecia totalis/universalis scalp (n=8). RNA came from the PAXgene miRNA kit for fixed scalp, the miRNeasy kit for PBMCs, and the RNeasy kit for mouse skin. TCRbeta CDR3 regions were amplified by immunoSEQ multiplex PCR using 35 Vbeta forward and 13 Jbeta reverse primers. Overall results and qualifications from the work: Resident alphabeta T cells in normal human skin are also sequenced, complicating scalp TCR repertoire analysis, unlike mouse skin dominated by gammadelta T cells. Compared with normal scalp, lesional scalp had higher clonality and more expanded CD8+ clones, particularly in alopecia totalis/universalis, a pattern that suggests antigenic drive. Tofacitinib significantly lowered scalp clonality and the number of expanded CD8+ clones among the top 100 scalp clones. During tofacitinib treatment, many expanded lesional clones stuck around in both scalp and blood, and this persistence may partly explain why relapse happens after treatment is stopped. Shared TCR sequences between patients were less evident than in mice, which may be partly attributable to HLA diversity in the patient population. Because the treated cohort was small and had only one nonresponder, larger studies are needed to examine links between baseline CD8+ expansion and response.

The sample's treatment or condition, from its label and the paper: oral pan-JAK inhibitor, 5-10 mg twice daily. From alopecia areata patients, peripheral blood was collected along with lesional scalp punch biopsies. PBMCs were isolated by density centrifugation and stained for CD3, CD4 and CD8, and CD4+ and CD8+ T cells were sorted on a FACSAria. The library was produced with the immunoSEQ multiplex PCR assay. RNA was extracted from all samples and reverse transcribed into cDNA as template for TCR sequencing. SuperScript III was used for first-strand cDNA synthesis, primed with a 2:1 mix of oligo-dT and random hexamers. A synthetic immune receptor repertoire was used to gauge amplification bias, and whatever bias remained was removed computationally. The paper's data handling went like this. Raw reads were preprocessed for error removal, and CDR3 was defined according to IMGT conventions as running from the conserved cysteine to phenylalanine. Clonality was computed as 1 minus the Shannon entropy, with the entropy normalized by log2 of the number of productive unique TCRs. CD4 or CD8 identity of scalp clones was inferred by cross-referencing scalp TCRbeta sequences with sorted blood CD4 and CD8 repertoires. TCRdb retrieved this table from immuneACCESS and kept in-frame rearrangements only. Not all clones are present; in checked studies, unresolved V genes account for under half, and no reason is known for the remainder. That table furnishes V, J and clone size, whereas the DNA furnished D and trimming. This sample gives around 300,000 clones in total; over 45% of them show up just once. The ten largest make up about 0.9% of the sample.

A note on this clone: There is no known antigen for this receptor. One base away there is no much larger clone; base qualities are not given.

The germline V gene provides CDR1 LGHNA and CDR2 YNFKEQ. Inclusive of the bounding cysteine and phenylalanine, the CDR3 is 13 residues long. The retained sequence is limited to the CDR3, 39 bases, with the frame set at the first base. The junction shows trimming of 0 bases on V and 10 bases on J, plus 10 bases between the germline ends. Here the chain combines TRBV4-2 and TRBJ1-5; the D gene is possibly TRBD1, with 5 bases matching. This specimen was CD4+ T cells sorted from blood, taken between weeks 51 and 52, from a patient treated with tofacitinib. This receptor was obtained from a human donor with alopecia areata. In nucleotides, the sequence is TGTGCCAGCAGCCAAGATCTCCAGGGACCCCAGCATTTT. This yields the protein CASSQDLQGPQHF.